This T cell receptor (beta chain) was captured in a study of OX40 agonist ivuxolimab in advanced cancers. Blood was sampled at baseline, cycle 4 day 1, and cycle 7 day 1. TCRdb's copy holds only in-frame clones and misses some; the assay was immunoSEQ multiplex PCR. The data hold more than 60,000 clones, with 85% observed a single time. V was pared by 2 bases and J by 2 bases, with 13 bases of the junction left unmatched. The CDR3 is 18 amino acids. In germline, CDR1 is MNHNS, CDR2 SASEGT. This chain connects TRBV6-1 to TRBJ1-1, with 8 bases aligning to TRBD1. Sequenced here: CD4+ or CD8+ T cells sorted from blood, sampled in a trial of the OX40 agonist ivuxolimab. This clonotype was obtained from an adult with an advanced solid tumor such as melanoma, head and neck, liver or kidney cancer. In nucleotides, the CDR3 is TGTGCCAGCAGTGAAACCGGGACAGGCGGACTTATAAACACTGAAGCTTTCTTT. Residues: CASSETGTGGLINTEAFF.